What follows are 14 T cell receptor beta chains derived from one specimen sequenced in a study of cytomegalovirus exposure and HLA in healthy donors. Sequenced by immunoSEQ multiplex PCR; TCRdb stores in-frame clones only, minus some. The sample holds 90,000 to 150,000 clones, more than 75% seen once. The sequenced material came from PBMCs. The receptors shown here come from a woman aged 25-40 years in good health and CMV-seronegative.

The chain recombines TRBV6-5 with TRBJ2-7; D gene ambiguous. The V end lost 6 bases, the J end lost 3 bases, and 12 bases lay between the germline ends. The CDR3 is made up of 13 amino acids. Germline assignment: CDR1 MNHEY and CDR2 SVGAGI. The CDR3, as DNA: TGTGCCAGCAGCCGCGCCGGGTACTACGAGCAGTACTTC. This translates into CASSRAGYYEQYF.

This chain links TRBV11-2 with TRBJ2-7; D gene ambiguous. The CDR3 totals 13 residues. V was pared by 0 bases and J by 3 bases, with 6 bases between. Germline V CDR1 and CDR2: SGHAT, FQNNGV. CDR3 coding DNA: TGTGCCAGCAGCTTAGATTACAACTACGAGCAGTACTTC. This gives the protein CASSLDYNYEQYF.

The V gene is TRBV2, the J gene TRBJ1-2; D gene unclear. This CDR3 contains 15 residues. V was trimmed by 7 bases and J by 3 bases, leaving 18 bases between them. Germline V CDR1 and CDR2: SNHLY, FYNNEI. The CDR3 DNA follows: TGTGCCAGCACCGTGGCCCGCAGTGATGACTATGGCTACACCTTC. This encodes CASTVARSDDYGYTF.

The chain combines TRBV30 with TRBJ2-1; D may be TRBD2 (5 bases). Germline loops: CDR1 GTSNPN, CDR2 SVGIG (reference sequence). V lost 3 bases and J 7 bases, leaving 10 bases between the germline ends. The CDR3 is made up of 12 amino acids. The CDR3 DNA reads as TGTGCCTGGAGCCTTCGCGGGAATGAGCAGTTCTTC. Translated, it gives CAWSLRGNEQFF.

This clone was seen only once. The genes are TRBV7-3 and TRBJ2-5; perhaps TRBD1 as D (6 bases). This CDR3 region has 13 residues. Germline lookup yields CDR1 SGHTA and CDR2 FQGTGA. Between the trimmed V and J ends, which lost 5 bases and 2 bases, there was a span of 9 bases. The chain's CDR3 is CASSRGQQETQYF. CDR3 DNA: TGTGCCAGCAGCAGGGGACAACAAGAGACCCAGTACTTC.

The chain employs TRBV30 and TRBJ1-2; the match to TRBD1 covers 11 bases. Germline lookup yields CDR1 GTSNPN and CDR2 SVGIG (reference sequence). The CDR3 contains 15 residues. With V trimmed by 2 bases and J by 4 bases, 6 bases remained unmatched. CDR3 loop: CAWSTRDRGFYGYTF. Here the CDR3 DNA reads TGTGCCTGGAGTACCCGGGACAGGGGGTTCTATGGCTACACCTTC.

This chain connects TRBV5-4 to TRBJ2-5, with 8 nucleotides matching TRBD1. In germline, CDR1 is SGHNT, CDR2 YYREEE (reference sequence). V was clipped by 4 bases and J by 1 base; unmatched bases: 9. CDR3 length: 16 residues. CDR3 in amino acids: CASSKGRQGPQETQYF. DNA of the CDR3: TGTGCCAGCAGCAAAGGACGACAGGGGCCCCAAGAGACCCAGTACTTC.

This clone was recorded only once. The chain links TRBV29-1 to TRBJ1-1, with TRBD1 as a possible D gene (5 bases). Germline CDR1 and CDR2: SQVTM and ANQGSEA. V was trimmed by 7 bases and J by 1 base, leaving 16 bases between them. This CDR3 has 14 residues. CDR3 residues: CSALGVYGNTEAFF. The DNA of the CDR3 is TGCAGCGCTCTAGGGGTTTACGGGAACACTGAAGCTTTCTTT.

The chain links TRBV5-1 to TRBJ1-2, with 8 bases aligning to TRBD1. Germline CDR1 SGHRS, CDR2 YFSETQ. V trimming: 0 bases; J trimming: 5 bases; junction bases outside the gene matches: 3. The CDR3 totals 14 residues. In DNA, the CDR3 is TGCGCCAGCAGCTTGGGACAGGGGTTGTATGGCTACACCTTC. Translation: CASSLGQGLYGYTF.

The rearrangement uses TRBV7-6 and TRBJ2-7; 10 bases align to TRBD1. Trimming cost V 4 bases and J 4 bases; bases outside gene matches: 10. CDR3 length: 16 amino acids. The germline V gene has CDR1 SGHVS and CDR2 FNYEAQ. DNA of the CDR3: TGTGCCAGCAGCTCCTACTTAGGACAGGGGGGATACGAGCAGTACTTC. It yields the protein CASSSYLGQGGYEQYF.

V usage is TRBV7-9 and J usage is TRBJ1-1, with TRBD1 as a possible D gene (5 bases). Germline-derived CDR1 and CDR2 are SEHNR and FQNEAQ (reference sequence). The CDR3 loop spans 17 amino acids. The V gene lost 1 base and the J gene lost 1 base, with 16 bases spanning the gap. The CDR3 spells CASSLGQSSLKNTEAFF. CDR3 bases: TGTGCCAGCAGCTTAGGACAGTCGAGCCTAAAGAACACTGAAGCTTTCTTT.

CDR3 protein: CASSPTAGGHLEQFF. The CDR3 nucleotides are TGTGCCAGCTCACCAACTGCGGGGGGGCATTTAGAGCAGTTCTTC. This rearrangement joins TRBV18 to TRBJ2-1; 9 bases are a match to TRBD2. After removal of 2 bases from V and 10 bases from J, the junction contained 9 bases not matched to a gene. This CDR3 region has 15 residues. CDR1 and CDR2 (germline): KGHSH, LQKENI.

This clone was counted between two and nine times. The chain uses TRBV7-9 and TRBJ2-7; 10 positions match TRBD2. The CDR3 has 16 amino acids. The trim removed 1 base at V and 7 bases at J, leaving 10 bases unmatched. Germline V gene sequence: CDR1 SEHNR, CDR2 FQNEAQ (reference sequence). The CDR3 DNA reads TGTGCCAGCAGCTTAGGTACGCTAGCGGGGGCCTGGGAGCAGTACTTC. Protein: CASSLGTLAGAWEQYF.

The CDR3 DNA reads as TGTGCCAGCAGCTTAAGGGCGGGGGCCCGGGAGCTGTTTTTT. As protein: CASSLRAGARELFF. The chain joins TRBV7-3 to TRBJ2-2; TRBD2 might be the D (7 bases). The CDR3 sequence is 14 residues long. V was pared by 1 base and J by 9 bases, with 12 bases between. Germline CDR1 SGHTA, CDR2 FQGTGA.